This T cell receptor (beta chain) appears in the sequencing data of a study of CD4+ T cells in melanoma. Findings and limits, study-wide: A reported correlation linked neoantigen-specific CD4+ T cells to CD8+, macrophage and B cell function. Reportedly, melanoma neoantigen-specific CD4+ T cells showed varied differentiation states.

Germline-derived CDR1 and CDR2 are SQVTM and ANQGSEA. This CDR3 is 12 amino acids long. V was shortened by 1 base and J by 8 bases, with 11 bases between the two germline ends. The method was immunoSEQ multiplex PCR; TCRdb's version includes in-frame clones alone and lacks a portion of them. The sample lists roughly 5,200 clones, around two thirds occurring once. A single count supports this clone. Its antigen is not known. The chain has TRBV29-1 and TRBJ1-2; D possibly corresponds to TRBD1 (5 bases). The sequencing input was cells from a culture (not recorded whether cultured in vitro). This receptor was taken from a human donor with melanoma. The CDR3 loop reads CSVEVGRGGYTF. The CDR3 DNA reads TGCAGCGTTGAAGTGGGGCGCGGCGGCTACACCTTC. The full variable domain, completed using reference TRBV29-1 and TRBJ1-2, is SAVISQKPSRDICQRGTSLTIQCQVDSQVTMMFWYRQQPGQSLTLIATANQGSEATYESGFVIDKFPISRPNLTFSTLTVSNMSPEDSSIYLCSVEVGRGGYTFGSGTRLTVV.